These 28 T cell receptor beta chains share one sample of origin, sequenced in a study of T-cell reconstitution after alpha-beta-depleted transplantation in children. Researchers prepared the TCRbeta library using unique molecular identifiers, the study reports. TCRdb called the PCR reads again in MiXCR, with one record for every CDR3 protein. Among a few hundred thousand distinct CDR3 sequences, 10% to 15% were seen once, and the ten largest hold around 2%. Here the sequenced sample was PBMCs, mostly from graft donor cells, taken 360 days after TCRalphabeta/CD19-depleted stem cell transplant. The receptors originated from a male patient younger than 18 who had a stem cell transplant for acute myeloid leukemia, so the T cells may come from the graft donor.

This clonotype was observed a handful of times. This chain links TRBV6-5 with TRBJ1-5, with 8 bases lining up with TRBD1. This CDR3 is 15 amino acids long. J lost 3 bases, V lost 4 bases, and 5 bases had no gene match. CDR1 MNHEY and CDR2 SVGAGI come from the germline V gene. The CDR3 protein is CASSLDRADNQPQHF. The CDR3 bases are TGTGCCAGCAGTTTGGACAGGGCCGACAATCAGCCCCAGCATTTT.

J is TRBJ2-7 and V is TRBV28; no clear D gene. Trimming cost V 5 bases and J 0 bases, with 8 bases left between them. The CDR3 has 13 residues. Germline V gene sequence: CDR1 MDHEN, CDR2 SYDVKM. The CDR3 here is CASSTPPSYEQYF. In nucleotides, the CDR3 is TGTGCCAGCAGTACTCCGCCCTCCTACGAGCAGTACTTC.

This clonotype has more than one count but fewer than ten. The chain uses TRBV20-1 and TRBJ2-1; 9 nucleotides align to TRBD2. CDR1 is DFQATT and CDR2 is SNEGSKA in the germline V gene (reference sequence). The V segment lost 6 bases and the J segment 6 bases; nucleotides outside the gene matches: 9. This CDR3 is 14 amino acids long. The CDR3 coding sequence is TGCAGTGCAAAGGGGCTAGCGGGATTCAATGAGCAGTTCTTC. As protein: CSAKGLAGFNEQFF.

The chain uses TRBV20-1 and TRBJ2-7, with TRBD1 matching 10 bases. The germline V gene encodes CDR1 DFQATT and CDR2 SNEGSKA (reference sequence). The CDR3 length is 13 residues. V lost 1 base and J lost 6; bases outside the gene matches: 3. The CDR3 here is CSARGQGAVEQYF. The CDR3 DNA reads TGCAGTGCTAGAGGACAGGGGGCGGTCGAGCAGTACTTC.

This clonotype has just a few counts. V and J are TRBV12-3 or TRBV12-4 and TRBJ1-1; a possible D gene is TRBD1 (5 bases). The CDR3 runs to 14 residues. V gave up 3 bases and J gave up 0 bases, with 8 bases separating them. The CDR3 sequence: CASSLMGLNTEAFF. The CDR3 nucleotides read TGTGCCAGCAGTTTGATGGGACTGAACACTGAAGCTTTCTTT.

This clonotype was recorded many times. The chain couples TRBV29-1 to TRBJ2-3; 11 nucleotides align to TRBD2. The CDR3 loop spans 17 amino acids. The V segment lost 4 bases and the J segment 2 bases; nucleotides outside the gene matches: 11. In germline, CDR1 is SQVTM, CDR2 ANQGSEA. The DNA of the CDR3 is TGCAGCGTTGGTAACTTAGCGGGAGGGCCAATCACAGATACGCAGTATTTT. This gives the protein CSVGNLAGGPITDTQYF.

This clonotype occurred many times. V is TRBV5-1 and J is TRBJ2-3, with TRBD2 identical over 7 bases. The V and J ends lost 4 bases and 2 bases, in that order; junction bases with no gene match: 10. Germline values: CDR1 SGHRS, CDR2 YFSETQ. CDR3 size: 16 residues. The CDR3 sequence is CASSPLTSKDTDTQYF. The CDR3 DNA reads as TGCGCCAGCAGCCCCCTGACTAGCAAAGACACAGATACGCAGTATTTT.

This sequence joins TRBV29-1 and TRBJ1-2; unclear D gene. The CDR3 is 11 residues long. Germline V gene data show CDR1 as SQVTM and CDR2 as ANQGSEA. CDR3 DNA: TGCAGGGTCGGGTTCAACTATGGCTACACCTTC. Its translation is CRVGFNYGYTF.

The J gene is TRBJ1-1, the V gene TRBV10-3; possibly TRBD1 for D (6 bases). CDR3 length equals 13 residues. Trimming pared 4 bases from V and 6 bases from J, leaving 12 bases between. The germline CDR1 and CDR2 sequences are ENHRY and SYGVKD. The CDR3 sequence: CAISVRGRSEAFF. The CDR3 DNA reads as TGTGCCATCAGTGTTAGGGGGAGGTCTGAAGCTTTCTTT.

The chain uses TRBV29-1 and TRBJ2-5; D uncertain. This CDR3 is 13 amino acids long. Looked up from germline, CDR1 is SQVTM and CDR2 is ANQGSEA. Trimming left V 7 bases short and J 4 bases short, with 16 bases between. In DNA, the CDR3 is TGCAGCGAGGCGAGAATAGTGGGAGAGACCCAGTACTTC. The encoded protein is CSEARIVGETQYF.

This clonotype was seen many times. V is TRBV29-1 and J is TRBJ2-7, with 9 bases aligning to TRBD1. The J segment lost 1 base and the V segment lost 6 bases, leaving 7 bases of the junction unmatched. This CDR3 has 14 amino acids. Looked up from germline, CDR1 is SQVTM and CDR2 is ANQGSEA. The CDR3 sequence is CSVARDRASYEQYF. The CDR3 nucleotides read TGCAGCGTGGCCCGGGACAGGGCTTCCTACGAGCAGTACTTC.

This clonotype was observed a few times. The chain uses TRBV20-1 and TRBJ2-7; TRBD2 matches 8 bases. The CDR3 loop spans 14 amino acids. Germline CDR1 reads DFQATT; CDR2 reads SNEGSKA (reference sequence). The trim removed 6 bases at V and 4 bases at J, leaving 11 bases unmatched. The CDR3 sequence is CSATSGTSYYEQYF. For the CDR3, the DNA is TGCAGTGCAACCTCCGGGACTAGTTATTACGAGCAGTACTTC.

This clonotype was observed many times. The gene calls are TRBV29-1 and TRBJ2-7; 8 bases fit TRBD2. The germline V gene encodes CDR1 SQVTM and CDR2 ANQGSEA. V was pared by 3 bases and J by 6 bases, with 10 bases of the junction left unmatched. The CDR3 covers 14 residues. CDR3 sequence reads: CSVEESGRGFEQYF. The CDR3 DNA is TGCAGCGTTGAGGAAAGCGGGAGAGGTTTCGAGCAGTACTTC.

This rearrangement joins TRBV29-1 to TRBJ2-2, with 11 positions matching TRBD1. This CDR3 is 14 amino acids long. Trimming removed 4 bases from V and 6 bases from J; junction bases left unmatched: 4. CDR1 and CDR2 (germline): SQVTM, ANQGSEA. CDR3 nucleotide sequence: TGCAGCGTTGCCTGGACAGGGGGCGCCGGGGAGCTGTTTTTT. The encoded protein is CSVAWTGGAGELFF.

This clonotype was observed at least ten times. This sequence joins TRBV6-4 and TRBJ2-3; unclear D gene. Germline CDR1 and CDR2: MRHNA and SNTAGT. This CDR3 is 12 amino acids long. V lost 0 bases and J 4 bases, leaving 2 bases between the germline ends. CDR3 in amino acids: CASSDSADTQYF. DNA of the CDR3: TGTGCCAGCAGTGACTCGGCAGATACGCAGTATTTT.

This clonotype was observed a handful of times. The J gene is TRBJ1-2, the V gene TRBV7-3; 7 positions match TRBD1. J lost 6 bases, V lost 4 bases, and 14 bases had no gene match. Germline CDR1 is SGHTA and CDR2 is FQGTGA. This CDR3 spans 16 amino acids. In DNA form, the CDR3 reads TGTGCCAGCAGCTCCACGGGGAGGGGGCGCGGTGATGGCTACACCTTC. This sequence encodes CASSSTGRGRGDGYTF.

The V call is TRBV18, the J call TRBJ2-3, with TRBD1 identical over 9 bases. The CDR3 is made up of 18 amino acids. V lost 2 bases to trimming and J lost 4 bases; unmatched junction nucleotides: 13. Germline V CDR1 and CDR2: KGHSH, LQKENI. The CDR3 is CASSPVPPGQGRPDTQYF. The CDR3 bases are TGTGCCAGCTCACCAGTGCCCCCCGGACAGGGGCGTCCAGATACGCAGTATTTT. The complete variable domain, with remaining parts taken from reference TRBV18 and TRBJ2-3, reads NAGVMQNPRHLVRRRGQEARLRCSPMKGHSHVYWYRQLPEEGLKFMVYLQKENIIDESGMPKERFSAEFPKEGPSILRIQQVVRGDSAAYFCASSPVPPGQGRPDTQYFGPGTRLTVL.

The sample holds many counts of this clonotype. The gene calls are TRBV29-1 and TRBJ2-7, with D maybe TRBD2 (6 bases). There are 13 residues in the CDR3. The germline CDR1 and CDR2 sequences are SQVTM and ANQGSEA. With 3 bases removed from V and 3 bases from J, the gap between germline ends came to 12 bases. The CDR3 here is CSVDGGEDYEQYF. CDR3 DNA sequence: TGCAGCGTTGACGGCGGGGAGGACTACGAGCAGTACTTC.

This clonotype occurred many times. The CDR3 loop reads CSAPRPSANEQFF. The DNA of the CDR3 is TGCAGTGCCCCGCGACCCAGCGCCAATGAGCAGTTCTTC. The V call is TRBV20-1, the J call TRBJ2-1; D call uncertain. V was cut by 6 bases and J by 6 bases, with 15 bases left in between. This CDR3 comprises 13 residues. The germline CDR1 and CDR2 sequences are DFQATT and SNEGSKA (reference sequence).

The rearrangement links TRBV10-3 to TRBJ2-7; D is tentatively TRBD1 or TRBD2 (5 bases each). Trimming stripped 10 bases from V and 2 bases from J, with 15 bases between. Germline V gene sequence: CDR1 ENHRY, CDR2 SYGVKD. The CDR3 extends over 13 amino acids. The CDR3 DNA sequence: TGTGCCACGTCCTCCGGGACCGCCTACGAGCAGTACTTC. Encoded protein: CATSSGTAYEQYF.

The sample holds many counts of this clonotype. The V and J genes are TRBV7-9 and TRBJ1-5, with D uncertain. Between the trimmed V and J ends, which lost 1 base and 2 bases, there was a span of 0 bases. This CDR3 contains 12 residues. Germline V gene sequence: CDR1 SEHNR, CDR2 FQNEAQ (reference sequence). CDR3 in amino acids: CASSLGNQPQHF. CDR3 bases: TGTGCCAGCAGCTTAGGCAATCAGCCCCAGCATTTT.

This clonotype has at least ten counts. J is TRBJ1-1 and V is TRBV29-1; D gene ambiguous. This CDR3 is 14 amino acids long. V lost 7 bases to trimming and J lost 2 bases, with 17 bases between them. The germline gives CDR1 SQVTM, CDR2 ANQGSEA. Written as DNA, the CDR3 is TGCAGCGCCGCAGAGGGTCCAGCTAACACTGAAGCTTTCTTT. Its protein is CSAAEGPANTEAFF.

In this sample, this clonotype turned up a few times. The chain's CDR3 is CASSLITGLAGIGEQFF. DNA for the CDR3: TGTGCCAGCAGCTTAATCACTGGACTAGCGGGAATCGGTGAGCAGTTCTTC. The rearrangement links TRBV7-9 to TRBJ2-1; TRBD2 agrees at 12 bases. This CDR3 region has 17 residues. With 2 bases clipped from V and 9 bases from J, the junction kept 11 bases outside the gene matches. Germline V lookup: CDR1 SEHNR, CDR2 FQNEAQ (reference sequence).

This clonotype was observed many times. The CDR3 region has the DNA TGTGCCAGCAGTGAATGGGTCCTATCCTACGAGCAGTACTTC. Amino acid sequence: CASSEWVLSYEQYF. This chain uses TRBV2 with TRBJ2-7; D is unclear. The CDR3 sequence is 14 residues long. Germline lookup yields CDR1 SNHLY and CDR2 FYNNEI. V lost 2 bases, J lost 1 base, and 9 bases lay in between.

This clonotype came up a few times. This sequence joins TRBV7-3 and TRBJ1-3; D remains ambiguous. This CDR3 has 13 residues. V lost 0 bases, J lost 3 bases, and 3 bases lay in between. Germline assignment: CDR1 SGHTA and CDR2 FQGTGA. The CDR3 DNA follows: TGTGCCAGCAGCTTAACATTTGGAAACACCATATATTTT. Translation: CASSLTFGNTIYF. Using reference TRBV7-3 and TRBJ1-3 for the parts outside the CDR3, the full variable domain is GAGVSQTPSNKVTEKGKYVELRCDPISGHTALYWYRQSLGQGPEFLIYFQGTGAADDSGLPNDRFFAVRPEGSVSTLKIQRTERGDSAVYLCASSLTFGNTIYFGEGSWLTVV.

This sequence joins TRBV2 and TRBJ2-7, with 10 positions matching TRBD1. Germline-derived CDR1 and CDR2 are SNHLY and FYNNEI. Trimming at V came to 8 bases and at J to 6 bases, leaving 10 bases not matched to a gene. The CDR3 has 14 residues. The DNA for the CDR3 is TGTGCCAGCCGAGCAGGGACAGGGGCGTTCGAGCAGTACTTC. As protein: CASRAGTGAFEQYF.

This clonotype has a count of ten or more. The chain recombines TRBV7-2 with TRBJ2-7; tentatively, D is TRBD1 (6 bases). Germline CDR1 is SGHTA and CDR2 is FQGNSA. The CDR3 has 16 amino acids. Trimming took 5 bases from V and 2 from J, leaving 19 bases between them. CDR3 DNA sequence: TGTGCCAGCAGCCCCTCCGGGACATCTAACCCCTACGAGCAGTACTTC. It codes for CASSPSGTSNPYEQYF.

This clonotype was found a few times. The chain couples TRBV6-1 to TRBJ2-2; a weak D match, TRBD1 (6 bases). The CDR3 covers 16 residues. The V gene's germline CDR1 is MNHNS and CDR2 SASEGT. With 6 bases removed from V and 5 bases from J, the gap between germline ends came to 19 bases. As DNA, the CDR3 is TGTGCCAGCAGATTCCGGGCCAATCAGGGGACCGGGGAGCTGTTTTTT. Translation: CASRFRANQGTGELFF.